These T cell receptor beta chains were read from a single sample in a study of blood T cell repertoires in COVID-19. Produced via immunoSEQ multiplex PCR; TCRdb's table is partial and in-frame only. This table holds 150,000 to 200,000 clones, 84% found once. Input material: peripheral blood. All receptors derive from a woman aged 80 or older with acute or convalescent COVID-19. Both conserved end residues are part of each CDR3. The order of the fields is J gene, V gene, CDR3 protein.

TRBJ2-7,TRBV3-1/TRBV3-2,CASSQDWTGVYEQYF
TRBJ1-3,TRBV19,CASSMGGRLSGNTIYF
TRBJ2-7,TRBV20-1,CSASGEGPGAYEQYF
TRBJ2-3,TRBV12-5,CASGTGGEPRTDTQYF
TRBJ1-2,TRBV27,CASYRVGGGYTF
TRBJ1-2,TRBV30,CAWSPGRTYGYTF
TRBJ1-1,TRBV3-1/TRBV3-2,CASRQTGLNTEAFF
TRBJ1-1,TRBV19,CASSIYGGIGTEAFF
TRBJ2-5,TRBV3-1/TRBV3-2,CASSQDTEGQETQYF
TRBJ1-5,TRBV2,CASMSRTGSQPQHF
TRBJ1-1,TRBV10-2,CASSETRRGTEAFF
TRBJ1-3,TRBV5-1,CASSLAAASGNTIYF
TRBJ1-3,TRBV7-9,CASSPRDRGRNTIYF
TRBJ1-1,TRBV9,CASQGDTEAFF
TRBJ1-4,TRBV28,CASSSPRQGTNEKLFF
TRBJ2-2,TRBV9,CASSVERRAVTGELFF
TRBJ2-3,TRBV9,CASSLSQGSTDTQYF
TRBJ2-7,TRBV5-6,CASSGGTVSPYEQYF
TRBJ1-2,TRBV4-1,CASSQGKGRSNYGYTF
TRBJ1-2,TRBV28,CASSQDKGLNYGYTF
TRBJ1-2,TRBV3-1/TRBV3-2,CASSYLGQGGYGYTF
TRBJ1-5,TRBV9,CASSPSGETQGVNQPQHF
TRBJ2-5,TRBV7-9,CASSLVRASGGGETQYF
TRBJ1-5,TRBV7-9,CASSLGIQREPQHF
TRBJ1-6,TRBV4-1,CASSQAPGAYNSPLHF
TRBJ1-4,TRBV2,CASSSGTRLFF
TRBJ2-1,TRBV14,CASRRGLTSGSGNEQFF
TRBJ2-7,TRBV15,CATSRVDNSYEQYF
TRBJ1-3,TRBV5-5,CASTLRGGSGNTIYF
TRBJ2-5,TRBV5-1,CASSDAGTGQETQYF
TRBJ1-5,TRBV21-1,CVQRSGFWRAHQPQHF
TRBJ2-2,TRBV19,CASTKLANTGELFF
TRBJ2-2,TRBV7-2,CASLAGTAGELFF
TRBJ2-1,TRBV5-4,CASSRAERPNNEQFF
TRBJ1-4,TRBV5-1,CASSRDSSNEKLFF
TRBJ2-1,TRBV7-2,CASSLESGGAGEQFF
TRBJ2-1,TRBV19,CASSVQLAGGFEQFF
TRBJ1-1,TRBV28,CASTLETGTEAFF
TRBJ2-5,TRBV5-8,CASSLGQRPQETQYF
TRBJ2-1,TRBV6-5,CASRTPSGTQQFF
TRBJ2-1,TRBV3-1/TRBV3-2,CASSLTGGESNEQFF
TRBJ2-1,TRBV28,CASKVAGLGNEQFF
TRBJ1-1,TRBV30,CACYRVLTEAFF
TRBJ1-4,TRBV4-2,CASSQDGEVSTSLFF
TRBJ2-2,TRBV10-2,CVPRRGATGELFF
TRBJ2-1,TRBV7-3,CASSLTGGYNEQFF
TRBJ2-7,TRBV6-5,CASSYYRGPYEQYF
TRBJ2-5,TRBV6-5,CASRPSGVQEAQYF